The TCR beta chain described here comes from a study of T cells in Graves' hyperthyroidism and ophthalmopathy. Overall study results and limits: Among clonotypes expanded in thyroid above 0.001, most were also found in blood.

Amplified TCR beta CDR3 regions derived from RNA transcripts. Using the HTBI primer set, a first-round RT-PCR was run on the TCR CDR3. MiXCR, run by TCRdb on the multiplex PCR reads, gives a single entry per CDR3 protein. The table includes approximately 430,000 distinct CDR3 sequences, roughly 14% detected once. This clonotype was picked up a small number of times. Its antigen remains unknown. The PBMCs had their origin in more than 9.5 ml of fresh peripheral blood. This CDR3 is built from 17 residues. The germline gives CDR1 MNHEY, CDR2 SMNVEV (reference sequence). Deletions cut 5 bases from V and 2 bases from J, with 21 bases between.

The receptor was isolated from a man aged 18 to 29 with Graves' ophthalmopathy. This sequence joins TRBV27 and TRBJ1-2, with D unresolved. The sequenced sample consisted of blood. This CDR3 reads CASSLRAVGTRNYGYTF. The CDR3 DNA is TGTGCCAGCAGTCTCCGAGCTGTGGGCACGCGAAACTATGGCTACACCTTC.